A single sample gave rise to the 17 T cell receptor beta chains below, sequenced in a study of cytomegalovirus exposure and HLA in healthy donors. TCRdb's copy holds only in-frame clones and misses some; the assay was immunoSEQ multiplex PCR. This table has some 350,000 clones, 87% appearing once. Sequencing input: PBMCs. Source of these receptors: a woman under 40 in good health and CMV-seropositive.

The CDR3 nucleotides read TGTGCCAGCAGCTTGGGGGCACCTTCCCGAGAAAAACTGTTTTTT. Translated, it gives CASSLGAPSREKLFF. The chain couples TRBV5-6 to TRBJ1-4; D gene ambiguous. This CDR3 comprises 15 residues. Germline CDR1 is SGHDT and CDR2 is YYEEEE. V was pared by 0 bases and J by 8 bases, with 14 bases between.

The rearrangement links TRBV27 to TRBJ1-1, with 7 positions matching TRBD1. The CDR3 loop spans 14 amino acids. The germline V gene has CDR1 MNHEY and CDR2 SMNVEV (reference sequence). The V gene end was trimmed by 5 bases and the J gene end by 6 bases; junction bases not matched to a gene: 9. CDR3 protein: CASSLQGGDAEAFF. The CDR3 DNA is TGTGCCAGCAGTCTCCAGGGGGGGGACGCTGAAGCTTTCTTT.

The sample holds one count of this clone. The chain carries TRBV19 and TRBJ1-2; D not resolved. The V gene's germline CDR1 is LNHDA and CDR2 SQIVND (reference sequence). Between the trimmed V and J ends, which lost 3 bases and 6 bases, there was a span of 23 bases. There are 17 residues in the CDR3. In DNA form, the CDR3 reads TGTGCCAGTAGTATTCCCGCCGTTTCGACGTATCGAGATGGCTACACCTTC. It is translated as CASSIPAVSTYRDGYTF.

This sequence joins TRBV29-1 and TRBJ2-3, with 8 positions matching TRBD1. The CDR3 is made up of 13 amino acids. Trimming removed 8 bases from V and 1 base from J; junction bases left unmatched: 5. Germline loops: CDR1 SQVTM, CDR2 ANQGSEA. CDR3 DNA: TGCAGCCTACAGGGGGGCCGCACAGATACGCAGTATTTT. Its protein is CSLQGGRTDTQYF.

The CDR3 coding sequence is TGCAGCGTTGAAAGTACATCCCTCAGACTAGCGGGAACAGATACGCAGTATTTT. This gives the protein CSVESTSLRLAGTDTQYF. The chain has TRBV29-1 and TRBJ2-3; TRBD2 agrees at 11 bases. V shed 2 bases and J 3 bases; nucleotides not matched to a gene: 13. The CDR3 is 18 residues long. Germline values: CDR1 SQVTM, CDR2 ANQGSEA.

The rearrangement uses TRBV7-8 and TRBJ2-1; 9 bases are shared with TRBD1. The CDR3 spans 16 residues. The ends lost 3 bases at V and 7 bases at J; junction bases unmatched: 10. CDR1 and CDR2 from the germline V gene are SGHVS and FQNEAQ. CDR3 loop: CASSFRAQGARNEQFF. The DNA for the CDR3 is TGTGCCAGCAGCTTCCGTGCACAGGGGGCTAGGAATGAGCAGTTCTTC.

The chain recombines TRBV27 with TRBJ1-2; D perhaps matches TRBD1 (6 bases). The length of the CDR3 is 15 residues. Deletions cut 5 bases from V and 4 bases from J, with 17 bases between. Germline V gene sequence: CDR1 MNHEY, CDR2 SMNVEV (reference sequence). The DNA for the CDR3 is TGTGCCAGCAGTCGGAGACAGGCTCCCTCCTATGGCTACACCTTC. Its protein is CASSRRQAPSYGYTF.

The chain recombines TRBV9 with TRBJ1-1, with 7 bases aligning to TRBD1. The V segment lost 5 bases and the J segment 3 bases; nucleotides outside the gene matches: 16. The germline CDR1 and CDR2 sequences are SGDLS and YYNGEE. CDR3 size: 17 residues. The CDR3 sequence is CASRDLIPPQGHTEAFF. In DNA, the CDR3 is TGTGCCAGCAGAGACCTGATCCCGCCACAGGGGCACACTGAAGCTTTCTTT. The variable domain in full, with the rest retrieved from reference TRBV9 and TRBJ1-1, is DSGVTQTPKHLITATGQRVTLRCSPRSGDLSVYWYQQSLDQGLQFLIQYYNGEERAKGNILERFSAQQFPDLHSELNLSSLELGDSALYFCASRDLIPPQGHTEAFFGQGTRLTVV.

The chain employs TRBV27 and TRBJ2-1; TRBD2 might be the D (6 bases). Germline V gene data show CDR1 as MNHEY and CDR2 as SMNVEV (reference sequence). There are 15 residues in the CDR3. V was pared by 7 bases and J by 7 bases, with 20 bases between. CDR3 coding DNA: TGTGCCAGCAATAGTGGGGTCGGGGGATGGAATGAGCAGTTCTTC. Translation gives CASNSGVGGWNEQFF.

The chain has TRBV2 and TRBJ2-5; tentatively, D is TRBD2 (6 bases). Germline V CDR1 and CDR2: SNHLY, FYNNEI. Trimming left V 3 bases short and J 7 bases short, with 12 bases between. CDR3 length: 13 residues. The CDR3 loop reads CASSEGPGVTQYF. In nucleotides, the CDR3 is TGTGCCAGCAGTGAGGGTCCGGGGGTGACCCAGTACTTC.

The chain recombines TRBV28 with TRBJ2-3; D gene unclear. This CDR3 region has 13 residues. CDR1 is MDHEN, CDR2 SYDVKM, per germline. Trimming removed 6 bases from V and 2 bases from J, with 9 bases in between. CDR3 DNA sequence: TGTGCCAGCAGGACGGCATTCACAGATACGCAGTATTTT. It encodes CASRTAFTDTQYF.

The chain joins TRBV4-3 to TRBJ1-5; D call uncertain. The germline V gene encodes CDR1 LGHNA and CDR2 YSLEER. CDR3 length: 13 amino acids. Trimming stripped 0 bases from V and 7 bases from J, with 7 bases between. The CDR3 DNA reads as TGCGCCAGCAGCCAAGAAAAGTACCAGCCCCAGCATTTT. The encoded protein is CASSQEKYQPQHF.

The chain employs TRBV4-3 and TRBJ2-7; TRBD2 aligns across 7 bases. The CDR3 sequence is 15 residues long. After removal of 1 base from V and 3 bases from J, the junction contained 6 bases not matched to a gene. Germline CDR1 and CDR2: LGHNA and YSLEER. CDR3 region: CASSQGSGIGYEQYF. DNA for the CDR3: TGCGCCAGCAGCCAAGGGAGCGGGATAGGCTACGAGCAGTACTTC.

This clone has just a few counts. V and J are TRBV18 and TRBJ1-3, with TRBD1 matching 7 bases. The CDR3 has 17 residues. Germline values: CDR1 KGHSH, CDR2 LQKENI. J gave up 0 bases and V 4 bases, and 9 bases lay outside the gene matches. The CDR3 sequence is CASSRSPGQPSGNTIYF. DNA for the CDR3: TGTGCCAGCTCACGCTCGCCGGGACAGCCCTCTGGAAACACCATATATTTT.

In nucleotides, the CDR3 is TGCGCCAGCAGCTCGGGACTAGCGGGAGGGCCGGGGGGAGAGACCCAGTACTTC. This sequence encodes CASSSGLAGGPGGETQYF. This rearrangement joins TRBV5-1 to TRBJ2-5; 16 bases align to TRBD2. V shed 3 bases and J 4 bases; nucleotides not matched to a gene: 9. CDR3 length: 18 amino acids. The germline V gene encodes CDR1 SGHRS and CDR2 YFSETQ.

J is TRBJ1-5 and V is TRBV30; tentatively, D is TRBD1 (5 bases). CDR3 length: 13 amino acids. The ends were cut back, 3 bases at V and 6 bases at J, with 12 bases in the middle. Per germline, CDR1 GTSNPN and CDR2 SVGIG (reference sequence). CDR3 residues: CAWRAQGLQPQHF. In nucleotides, the CDR3 is TGTGCCTGGAGGGCTCAGGGACTTCAGCCCCAGCATTTT.

The chain combines TRBV10-3 with TRBJ1-3; weak D call: TRBD1 (5 bases). V was cut by 8 bases and J by 3 bases, with 17 bases left in between. This CDR3 contains 15 residues. Per the germline V gene, CDR1 is ENHRY and CDR2 is SYGVKD. The CDR3 sequence is CAIGREGLSGNTIYF. DNA of the CDR3: TGTGCCATCGGGAGAGAGGGGTTAAGTGGAAACACCATATATTTT.